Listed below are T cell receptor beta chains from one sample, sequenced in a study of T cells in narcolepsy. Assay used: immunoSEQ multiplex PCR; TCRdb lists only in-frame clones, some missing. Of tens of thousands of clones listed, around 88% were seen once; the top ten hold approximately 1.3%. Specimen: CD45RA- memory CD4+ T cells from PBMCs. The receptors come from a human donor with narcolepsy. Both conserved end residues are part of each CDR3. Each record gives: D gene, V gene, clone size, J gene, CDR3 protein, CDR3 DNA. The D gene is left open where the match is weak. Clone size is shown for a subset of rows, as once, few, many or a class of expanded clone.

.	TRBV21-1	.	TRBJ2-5	CASKDETQYF	TGTGCCAGCAAGGACGAGACCCAGTACTTC
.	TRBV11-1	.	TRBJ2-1	CASSLQANEQFF	TGTGCCAGCAGCCTACAGGCGAATGAGCAGTTCTTC
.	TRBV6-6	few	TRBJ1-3	CASSFARDIGNTIYF	TGTGCCAGCAGTTTCGCCCGGGACATCGGAAACACCATATATTTT
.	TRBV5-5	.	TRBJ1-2	CASSLQGVGYTF	TGTGCCAGCAGCTTACAGGGTGTTGGCTACACCTTC
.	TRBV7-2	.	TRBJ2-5	CASTQGLVGETQYF	TGTGCCAGCACCCAGGGGCTAGTTGGCGAGACCCAGTACTTC
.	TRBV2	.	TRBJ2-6	CASSPPGISGANVLTF	TGTGCCAGCAGTCCACCAGGAATCTCTGGGGCCAACGTCCTGACTTTC
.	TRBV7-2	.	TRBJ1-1	CASSLGGAATEAFF	TGTGCCAGCAGCTTAGGTGGGGCCGCCACTGAAGCCTTCTTT
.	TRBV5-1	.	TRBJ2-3	CASSPGGLTSTDTQYF	TGCGCCAGCAGCCCTGGCGGCCTAACTAGCACAGATACGCAGTATTTT
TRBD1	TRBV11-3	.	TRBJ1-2	CASSQGQGRGYTF	TGTGCCAGCAGCCAAGGACAGGGTCGCGGCTACACCTTC
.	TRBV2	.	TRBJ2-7	CASSEAKFSGSEQYF	TGTGCCAGCAGTGAAGCTAAATTTTCAGGATCCGAGCAGTACTTC
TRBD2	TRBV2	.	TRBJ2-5	CASGRRASGQETQYF	TGTGCCAGCGGGAGACGGGCTAGCGGGCAAGAGACCCAGTACTTC
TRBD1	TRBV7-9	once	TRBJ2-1	CASRKGAEFNEQFF	TGTGCCAGCAGAAAGGGGGCGGAGTTCAATGAGCAGTTCTTC
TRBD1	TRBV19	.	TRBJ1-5	CASSIPTGFNQPQHF	TGTGCCAGTAGTATCCCGACAGGGTTTAATCAGCCCCAGCATTTT
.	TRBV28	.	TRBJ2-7	CASEGDRSYEQYF	TGTGCCAGCGAGGGTGATCGCTCCTACGAGCAGTACTTC
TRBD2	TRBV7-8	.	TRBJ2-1	CASTSTLLAGGRIEQFF	TGTGCCAGCACCTCAACCCTACTAGCGGGGGGGCGTATTGAGCAGTTCTTC
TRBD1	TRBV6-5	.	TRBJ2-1	CASRLSDRPNEQFF	TGTGCCAGCAGGCTCTCGGACAGGCCTAATGAGCAGTTCTTC
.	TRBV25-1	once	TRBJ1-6	CASSDPGSGHYNSPLHF	TGTGCCAGCAGTGACCCCGGCTCGGGGCACTATAATTCACCCCTCCACTTT
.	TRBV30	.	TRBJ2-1	CAWSVGANNEQFF	TGTGCCTGGAGTGTAGGAGCTAACAATGAGCAGTTCTTC
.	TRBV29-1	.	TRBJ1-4	CSGQTNEKLFF	TGCAGCGGACAGACCAATGAAAAACTGTTTTTT
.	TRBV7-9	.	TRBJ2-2	CASSSSNTGELFF	TGTGCCAGCAGCTCCTCTAACACCGGGGAGCTGTTTTTT
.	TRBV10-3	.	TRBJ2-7	CAISRQVLGGYEQYF	TGTGCCATCAGTAGACAGGTCCTTGGGGGCTACGAGCAGTACTTC
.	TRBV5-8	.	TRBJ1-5	CASSRKDWVGNQPQHF	TGTGCCAGCAGCCGAAAGGACTGGGTCGGGAATCAGCCCCAGCATTTT
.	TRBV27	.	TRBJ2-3	CASSSFGGITDTQYF	TGTGCCAGCAGTTCTTTTGGGGGAATCACAGATACGCAGTATTTT
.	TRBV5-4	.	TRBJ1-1	CASSFSVGATEAFF	TGTGCCAGCAGCTTTTCCGTGGGGGCCACTGAAGCTTTCTTT
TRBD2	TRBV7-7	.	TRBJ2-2	CASSQTSGGATGELFF	TGTGCTAGCAGCCAGACTAGCGGGGGGGCTACCGGGGAGCTGTTTTTT
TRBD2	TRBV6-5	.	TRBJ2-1	CASSYGGSSYNEQFF	TGTGCCAGCAGTTATGGCGGGAGCTCCTACAATGAGCAGTTCTTC
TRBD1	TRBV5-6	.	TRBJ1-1	CASSLNRGLKAFF	TGTGCCAGCAGCTTGAATAGGGGGCTTAAAGCTTTCTTT
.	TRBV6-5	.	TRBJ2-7	CASSPGTPSSYEQYF	TGTGCCAGCAGCCCCGGGACTCCGAGCTCCTACGAGCAGTACTTC
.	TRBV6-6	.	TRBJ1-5	CASSSPGGFGNQPQHF	TGTGCCAGCAGCTCCCCCGGGGGGTTCGGTAATCAGCCCCAGCATTTT
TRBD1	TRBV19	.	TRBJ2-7	CASSYRDRGYEQYF	TGTGCCAGTAGTTACCGGGACAGGGGTTACGAGCAGTACTTC
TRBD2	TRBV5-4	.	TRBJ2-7	CASSDGTSGRANEQYF	TGTGCCAGCAGCGATGGGACTAGCGGGAGGGCTAACGAGCAGTACTTC
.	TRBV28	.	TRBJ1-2	CASSLRFSSWGANYGYTF	TGTGCCAGCAGTTTGCGGTTTAGTAGTTGGGGGGCGAACTATGGCTACACCTTC
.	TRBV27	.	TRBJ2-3	CASSLKYGDTQYF	TGTGCCAGCAGCCTAAAATACGGGGATACGCAGTATTTT
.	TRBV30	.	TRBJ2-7	CAWSGRQTTSSPKGRHEQYF	TGTGCCTGGAGTGGCCGACAGACCACTAGTTCCCCTAAGGGTCGTCACGAGCAGTACTTC
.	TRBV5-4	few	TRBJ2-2	CASSFLAGGFNGELFF	TGTGCCAGCAGCTTCTTAGCCGGAGGGTTTAACGGGGAGCTGTTTTTT
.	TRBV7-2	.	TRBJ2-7	CASSLGGASYEQYF	TGTGCCAGCAGCTTAGGGGGGGCCTCCTACGAGCAGTACTTC
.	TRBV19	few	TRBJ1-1	CASSMRAPEAFF	TGTGCCAGTAGTATGAGGGCCCCTGAAGCTTTCTTT
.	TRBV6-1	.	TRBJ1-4	CASSGGTVPGNEKLFF	TGTGCCAGCAGTGGGGGGACGGTTCCAGGTAATGAAAAACTGTTTTTT
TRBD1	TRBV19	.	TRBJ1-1	CASGSQGATEAFF	TGTGCCAGTGGCTCACAGGGGGCCACTGAAGCTTTCTTT
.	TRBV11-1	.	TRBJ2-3	CASSHEFSDTQYF	TGTGCCAGCAGCCACGAGTTTTCAGATACGCAGTATTTT
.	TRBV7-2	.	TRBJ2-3	CASSSSRHRTDTQYF	TGTGCCAGCAGCTCCTCGCGGCACCGCACAGATACGCAGTATTTT
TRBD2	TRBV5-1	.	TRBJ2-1	CASSLGLAGGFNEQFF	TGCGCCAGCAGCTTAGGACTAGCGGGAGGATTTAATGAGCAGTTCTTC